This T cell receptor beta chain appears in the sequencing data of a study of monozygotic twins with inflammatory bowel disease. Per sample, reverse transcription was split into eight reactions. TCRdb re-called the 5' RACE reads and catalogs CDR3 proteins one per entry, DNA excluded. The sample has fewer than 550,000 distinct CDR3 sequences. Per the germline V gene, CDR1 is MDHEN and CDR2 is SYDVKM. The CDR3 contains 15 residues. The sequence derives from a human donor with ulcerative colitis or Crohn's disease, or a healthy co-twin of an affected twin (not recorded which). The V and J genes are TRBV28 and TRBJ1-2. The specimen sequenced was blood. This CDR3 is CASSPPAGPKYGYTF.